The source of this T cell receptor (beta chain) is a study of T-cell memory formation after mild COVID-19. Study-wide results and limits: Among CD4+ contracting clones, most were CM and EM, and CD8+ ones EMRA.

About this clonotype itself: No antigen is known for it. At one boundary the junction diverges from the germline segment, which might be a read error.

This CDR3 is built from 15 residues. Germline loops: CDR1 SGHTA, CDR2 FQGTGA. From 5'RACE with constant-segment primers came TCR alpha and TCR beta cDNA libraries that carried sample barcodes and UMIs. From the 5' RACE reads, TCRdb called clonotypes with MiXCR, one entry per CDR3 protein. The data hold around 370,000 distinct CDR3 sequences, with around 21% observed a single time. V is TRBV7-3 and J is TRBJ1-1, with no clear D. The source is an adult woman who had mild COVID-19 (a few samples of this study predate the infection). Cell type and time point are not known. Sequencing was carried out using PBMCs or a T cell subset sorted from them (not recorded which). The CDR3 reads CASSLTRVLSTEAFF. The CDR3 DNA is TGTGCCAGCAGCCTAACGCGGGTGTTGAGCACTGAAGCTTTCTTT.